This T cell receptor beta chain was recovered during a study of metastatic and nonmetastatic thyroid tumors. The CDR3 is 14 amino acids. Germline CDR1 reads MNHEY; CDR2 reads SMNVEV (reference sequence). J was trimmed by 4 bases and V by 8 bases; bases with no gene match: 8. Treatment of any kind had been given to no patient before thyroid surgery. TCRdb re-called the PCR reads with MiXCR. The sample yields about 15,000 clones, 3% to 4% seen once. The source material was tumor tissue. The sequence was collected from a female donor with papillary thyroid cancer or a benign thyroid nodule (not recorded which). Some clones in this sample may be carry-over from other donors' samples. This chain connects TRBV27 to TRBJ1-5; TRBD1 matches at 7 bases. The CDR3 DNA reads as TGTGCCAGCCTCCTCAGGGGGGAGAATCAGCCCCAGCATTTT. Translating gives CASLLRGENQPQHF.